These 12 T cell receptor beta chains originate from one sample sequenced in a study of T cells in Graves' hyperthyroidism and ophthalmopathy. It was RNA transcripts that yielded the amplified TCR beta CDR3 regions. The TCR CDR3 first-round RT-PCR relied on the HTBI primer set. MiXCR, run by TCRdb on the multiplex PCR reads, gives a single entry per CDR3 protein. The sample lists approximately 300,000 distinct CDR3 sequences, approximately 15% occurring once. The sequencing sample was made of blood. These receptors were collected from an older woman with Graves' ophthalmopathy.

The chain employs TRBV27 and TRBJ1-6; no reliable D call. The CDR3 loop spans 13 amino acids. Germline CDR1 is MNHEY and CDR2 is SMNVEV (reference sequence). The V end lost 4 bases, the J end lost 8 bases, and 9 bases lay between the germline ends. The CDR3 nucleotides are TGTGCCAGCAGTTCTAATGGGTATTCACCCCTCCACTTT. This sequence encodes CASSSNGYSPLHF.

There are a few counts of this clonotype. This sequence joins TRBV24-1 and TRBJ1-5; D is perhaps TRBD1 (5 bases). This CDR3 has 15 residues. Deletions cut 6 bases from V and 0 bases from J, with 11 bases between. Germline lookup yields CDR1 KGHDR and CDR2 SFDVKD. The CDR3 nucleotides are TGTGCCACCAGTCCTTCAGGGAATAGCAATCAGCCCCAGCATTTT. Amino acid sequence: CATSPSGNSNQPQHF.

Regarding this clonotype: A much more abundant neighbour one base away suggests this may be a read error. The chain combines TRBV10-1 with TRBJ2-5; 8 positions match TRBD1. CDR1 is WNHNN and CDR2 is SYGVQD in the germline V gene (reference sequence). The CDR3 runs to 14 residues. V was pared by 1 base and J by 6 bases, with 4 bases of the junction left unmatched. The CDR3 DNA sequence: TGCGCCAGCAGTGAGTATCAGGGGGCAAAGACCCAGTACTTC. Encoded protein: CASSEYQGAKTQYF.

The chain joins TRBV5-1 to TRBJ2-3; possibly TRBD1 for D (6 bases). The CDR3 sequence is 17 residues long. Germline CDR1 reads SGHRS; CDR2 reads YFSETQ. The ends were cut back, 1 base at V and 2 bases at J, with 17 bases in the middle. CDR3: CASSLIAADSYTDTQYF. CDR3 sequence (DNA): TGCGCCAGCAGCTTGATTGCTGCGGACAGTTACACAGATACGCAGTATTTT.

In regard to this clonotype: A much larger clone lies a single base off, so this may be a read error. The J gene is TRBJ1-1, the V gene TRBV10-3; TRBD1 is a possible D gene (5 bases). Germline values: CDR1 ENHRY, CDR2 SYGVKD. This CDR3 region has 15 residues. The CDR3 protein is CAISESRQLNTGAFF. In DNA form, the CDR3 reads TGTGCCATCAGTGAGTCAAGACAGTTGAACACTGGAGCTTTCTTT.

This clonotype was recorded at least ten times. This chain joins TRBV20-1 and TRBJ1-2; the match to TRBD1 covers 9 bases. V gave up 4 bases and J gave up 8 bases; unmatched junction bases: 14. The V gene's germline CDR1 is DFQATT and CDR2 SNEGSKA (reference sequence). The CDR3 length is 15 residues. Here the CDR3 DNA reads TGCAGTGCTAAACCGGGACAGGGTCGACAATCAGGCTACACCTTC. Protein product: CSAKPGQGRQSGYTF.

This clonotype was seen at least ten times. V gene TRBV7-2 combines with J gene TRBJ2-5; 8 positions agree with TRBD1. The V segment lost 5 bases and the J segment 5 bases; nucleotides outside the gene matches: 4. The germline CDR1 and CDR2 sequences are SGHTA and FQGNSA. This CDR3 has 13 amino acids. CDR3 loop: CASSTRQGETQYF. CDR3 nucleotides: TGTGCCAGCAGCACCCGACAGGGGGAGACCCAGTACTTC.

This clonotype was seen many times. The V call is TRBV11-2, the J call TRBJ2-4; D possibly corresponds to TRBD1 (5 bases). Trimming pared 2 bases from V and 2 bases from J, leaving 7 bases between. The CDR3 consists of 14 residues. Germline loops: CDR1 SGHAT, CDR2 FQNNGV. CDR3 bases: TGTGCCAGCAGCTTACAGGGTACCAAAAACATTCAGTACTTC. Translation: CASSLQGTKNIQYF.

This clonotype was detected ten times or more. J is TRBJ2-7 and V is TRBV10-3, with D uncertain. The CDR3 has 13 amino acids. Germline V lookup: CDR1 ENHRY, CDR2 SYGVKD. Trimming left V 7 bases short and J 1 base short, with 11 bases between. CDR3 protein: CAINPGSSYEQYF. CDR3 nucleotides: TGTGCCATCAACCCCGGTAGTTCCTACGAGCAGTACTTC.

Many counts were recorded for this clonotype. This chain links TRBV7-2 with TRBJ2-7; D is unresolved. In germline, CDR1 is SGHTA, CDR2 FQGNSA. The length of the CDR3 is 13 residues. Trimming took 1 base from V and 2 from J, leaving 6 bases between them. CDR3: CASSLGYPYEQYF. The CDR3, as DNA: TGTGCCAGCAGCTTAGGGTACCCCTACGAGCAGTACTTC.

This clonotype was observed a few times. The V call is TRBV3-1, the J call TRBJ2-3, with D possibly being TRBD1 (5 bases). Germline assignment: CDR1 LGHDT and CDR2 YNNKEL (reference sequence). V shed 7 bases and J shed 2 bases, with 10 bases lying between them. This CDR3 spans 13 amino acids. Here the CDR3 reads CASNPRDTDTQYF. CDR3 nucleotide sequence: TGTGCCAGCAACCCCAGGGACACAGATACGCAGTATTTT.

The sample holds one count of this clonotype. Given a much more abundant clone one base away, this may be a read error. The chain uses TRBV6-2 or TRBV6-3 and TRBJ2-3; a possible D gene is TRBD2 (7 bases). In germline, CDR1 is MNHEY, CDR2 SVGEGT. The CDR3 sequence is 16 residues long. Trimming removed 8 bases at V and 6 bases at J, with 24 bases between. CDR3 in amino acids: CASQVGLSGGQDTQYF. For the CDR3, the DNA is TGTGCCAGCCAAGTAGGACTATCGGGGGGCCAGGATACGCAGTATTTT.